These T cell receptor beta chains were read from a single sample in a study of cytomegalovirus exposure and HLA in healthy donors. Measured with immunoSEQ multiplex PCR; TCRdb has only the in-frame clones, and not every one. In the table there are roughly 100,000 clones, about 88% of which are singletons. Input material: PBMCs. These receptors were obtained from a woman aged 18-35 years in good health and CMV-seropositive. Both conserved end residues are trimmed from each CDR3.

V: TRBV5-1; J: TRBJ1-1; CDR3: ASSLGRNTEAF
V: TRBV4-1; J: TRBJ1-2; CDR3: ASSPQGVPYGYT
V: TRBV6-4; J: TRBJ2-3; CDR3: ASSERGGTDTQY
V: TRBV30; J: TRBJ2-4; CDR3: AWSPYAGTSGRVAKNIQY
V: TRBV28; J: TRBJ2-3; CDR3: ASRFPSTDTQY
V: TRBV5-1; J: TRBJ1-1; CDR3: ASSSTGTVNTEAF
V: TRBV6-1; J: TRBJ1-5; CDR3: ASSDGSGNQPQH
V: TRBV4-1; J: TRBJ2-5; CDR3: ASSQEGGAETQY
V: TRBV28; J: TRBJ1-1; CDR3: ASSVTGSGYTEAF
V: TRBV6-1; J: TRBJ1-1; CDR3: ASSDRQGNTEAF
V: TRBV7-9; J: TRBJ2-7; CDR3: ASSPGTGGYEQY